One sample yielded the 5 T cell receptor beta chains listed below, sequenced in a study of blood T cell repertoires in COVID-19. The method was immunoSEQ multiplex PCR; TCRdb's version includes in-frame clones alone and lacks a portion of them. The sample lists under 140,000 clones, around nine tenths occurring once. Sequences were obtained from peripheral blood. The receptors originated from a woman between 50 and 59 years old with acute or convalescent COVID-19.

The chain combines TRBV9 with TRBJ2-7, with 10 bases identical to TRBD2. Trimming at V came to 0 bases and at J to 6 bases, leaving 9 bases not matched to a gene. Germline CDR1 SGDLS, CDR2 YYNGEE. The CDR3 spans 16 residues. CDR3 bases: TGTGCCAGCAGCGTAGGGGGAAGCGGGAGGGCCGTCGAGCAGTACTTC. Its translation: CASSVGGSGRAVEQYF.

Regarding this clone: The same CDR3 is also encoded by other DNA sequences in this sample. The chain links TRBV5-1 to TRBJ2-1; tentative D call: TRBD2 (6 bases). V lost 7 bases to trimming and J lost 4 bases, with 15 bases between them. This CDR3 comprises 14 residues. Germline CDR1 reads SGHRS; CDR2 reads YFSETQ. This CDR3 is CASQSGDSYNEQFF. The CDR3 DNA reads as TGCGCCAGCCAATCCGGGGACTCGTACAATGAGCAGTTCTTC.

This chain connects TRBV6-5 to TRBJ2-7, with TRBD2 matching 9 bases. The CDR3 consists of 16 residues. Losses at the gene ends were 4 bases for V and 7 bases for J; bases not matched to a gene: 14. Germline V gives CDR1 MNHEY, CDR2 SVGAGI. The CDR3: CASSSSFGTSRGEQYF. DNA of the CDR3: TGTGCCAGCAGTTCTTCCTTCGGGACTAGCAGGGGTGAGCAGTACTTC.

This chain uses TRBV11-1 with TRBJ2-7; maybe TRBD2 (7 bases). The V end lost 8 bases, the J end lost 6 bases, and 14 bases lay between the germline ends. The CDR3 runs 12 residues. The germline V gene has CDR1 SGHAT and CDR2 FQDESV (reference sequence). CDR3 bases: TGTGCCAGCGGTCGGGGGGCCCGCGAGCAGTACTTC. It translates to CASGRGAREQYF.

This clone came up a few times. This chain connects TRBV2 to TRBJ2-7, with TRBD1 identical over 8 bases. Unmatched junction bases numbered 6, after V lost 5 bases and J lost 0 bases. Per the germline V gene, CDR1 is SNHLY and CDR2 is FYNNEI. The CDR3 sequence is 15 residues long. Written as DNA, the CDR3 is TGTGCCAGCAGTCCTGACAGGGGAAGCTCCTACGAGCAGTACTTC. Protein sequence: CASSPDRGSSYEQYF.